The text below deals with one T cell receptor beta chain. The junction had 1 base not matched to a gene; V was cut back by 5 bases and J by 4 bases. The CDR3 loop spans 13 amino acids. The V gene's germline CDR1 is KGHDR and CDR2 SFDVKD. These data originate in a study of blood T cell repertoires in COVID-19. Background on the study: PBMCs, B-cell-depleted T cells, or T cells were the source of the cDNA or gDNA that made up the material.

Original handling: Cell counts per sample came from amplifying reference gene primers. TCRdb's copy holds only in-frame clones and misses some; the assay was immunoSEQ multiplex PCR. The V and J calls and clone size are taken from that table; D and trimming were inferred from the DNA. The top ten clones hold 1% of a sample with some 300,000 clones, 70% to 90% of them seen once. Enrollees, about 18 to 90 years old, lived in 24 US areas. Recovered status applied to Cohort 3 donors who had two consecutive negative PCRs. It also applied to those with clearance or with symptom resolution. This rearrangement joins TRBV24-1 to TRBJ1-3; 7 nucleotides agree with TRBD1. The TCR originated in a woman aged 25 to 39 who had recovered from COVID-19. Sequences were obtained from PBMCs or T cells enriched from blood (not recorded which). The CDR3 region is CATSGGGGNTIYF. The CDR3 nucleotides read TGTGCCACCAGTGGAGGGGGCGGAAACACCATATATTTT.